This passage covers 6 T cell receptor beta chains from one sample sequenced in a study of chemoradiotherapy in HPV16-positive cancers. Sequencing was performed with immunoSEQ multiplex PCR; in TCRdb, only in-frame clones are kept and a portion is missing. The sample records more than 9,500 clones, 70% to 90% being singletons. The sample consisted of blood, taken from a patient who underwent chemoradiotherapy. The origin of the receptors is a human donor with HPV-associated anogenital cancer.

The CDR3 here is CASSQGAVLAHEQFF. CDR3 DNA sequence: TGTGCCAGCAGCCAAGGGGCGGTACTAGCACATGAGCAGTTCTTC. This chain uses TRBV4-2 with TRBJ2-1; possible D gene TRBD2, 6 bases. CDR3 length: 15 amino acids. V was shortened by 1 base and J by 8 bases, with 15 bases between the two germline ends. Germline CDR1 is LGHNA and CDR2 is YNFKEQ.

The rearrangement links TRBV7-2 to TRBJ2-5; no definite D call. V lost 3 bases, J lost 5 bases, and 7 bases lay in between. Germline CDR1 and CDR2: SGHTA and FQGNSA. CDR3 length: 12 residues. CDR3 in amino acids: CASSLNGETQYF. The CDR3 nucleotides read TGTGCCAGCAGCTTGAATGGGGAGACCCAGTACTTC.

The genes are TRBV9 and TRBJ2-1; D remains unclear. The length of the CDR3 is 13 residues. Trimming pared 1 base from V and 11 bases from J, leaving 13 bases between. Germline V gives CDR1 SGDLS, CDR2 YYNGEE. The CDR3 loop reads CASSVYDTEQQFF. CDR3 nucleotide sequence: TGTGCCAGCAGCGTATACGACACTGAACAGCAGTTCTTC.

Only one count was recorded for this clone. CDR3: CASSLAPRGRGLGYTF. The CDR3 DNA reads TGTGCCAGCAGCTTAGCCCCTCGAGGCAGGGGGCTTGGCTACACCTTC. The chain has TRBV7-9 and TRBJ1-2, with 8 bases identical to TRBD1. The V gene end was trimmed by 0 bases and the J gene end by 7 bases; junction bases not matched to a gene: 10. This CDR3 spans 16 amino acids. Germline V gene data show CDR1 as SEHNR and CDR2 as FQNEAQ (reference sequence). The full variable domain, with the rest looked up from reference TRBV7-9 and TRBJ1-2, is DTGVSQNPRHKITKRGQNVTFRCDPISEHNRLYWYRQTLGQGPEFLTYFQNEAQLEKSRLLSDRFSAERPKGSFSTLEIQRTEQGDSAMYLCASSLAPRGRGLGYTFGSGTRLTVV.

The chain links TRBV20-1 to TRBJ1-1, with D unresolved. Germline V CDR1 and CDR2: DFQATT, SNEGSKA (reference sequence). Trimming stripped 7 bases from V and 10 bases from J, with 7 bases between. This CDR3 has 8 amino acids. In DNA, the CDR3 is TGCAGTGGTTCTCCAGCTTTCTTT. This codes for CSGSPAFF.

V and J are TRBV4-1 and TRBJ2-1; D is perhaps TRBD1 or TRBD2 (5 bases each). The CDR3 consists of 14 residues. Germline-derived CDR1 and CDR2 are MGHRA and YSYEKL. Trimming shortened V by 0 bases and J by 12 bases, and 15 bases separated the two germline ends. CDR3 nucleotides: TGCGCCAGCAGCCAAGACGGACTCAGGGTTGGGCAGTTCTTC. It translates to CASSQDGLRVGQFF.